The source of this T cell receptor (beta chain) is a study of cytomegalovirus exposure and HLA in healthy donors (dated 2017 in TCRdb). In terms of the full investigation: According to an earlier analysis of 587 of the donors, about 190 million T cells yielded roughly 110 million unique TCR beta sequences and 276 Gb of sequence data. About 310 gigabases of sequencing data and tens of millions of unique TCR sequences were included in an early release covering 550 to 650 HLA-typed donors. Of the approximately 400 genotyped donors, 65% to 90% fell in the genetic ancestry cluster associated with self-reported Caucasian donors. The study was designed to test whether signatures of past pathogen exposure could be identified by cataloging public T cell receptors. The study used immunosequencing to profile the T cell repertoires of 600 to 850 subjects and linked those repertoires to cytomegalovirus serostatus. Along with the roughly 710-subject first cohort, a separate validation cohort of more than 90 different subjects was used. High-throughput TCR immunosequencing, statistical association of individual TCRs with disease status, and machine learning were combined to predict cytomegalovirus infection status. To study patterns of TCR occurrence, a later analysis re-analyzed previously published TCR beta repertoires from around 670 donors and added high-resolution HLA genotyping. Rather than using new phenotypic data, the later analysis identified candidate immune exposures from TCR beta sequences and from how often those sequences occurred across donors. An earlier analysis of more than 450 of the donors used high-throughput TCR beta sequencing to judge whether each TCR beta V gene segment behaved as functional or pseudogenic. Donor age, sex, ethnicity and CMV serostatus were collected together with the repertoire data. A later genetic analysis took genome-wide SNP genotypes for about 55% of the 666 donors and used that subset as a discovery cohort. All discovery cohort repertoires had been generated using a single sequencing platform. Both class I and class II loci were covered by HLA typing, at four-digit resolution. Typing coverage varied by locus: about 620-640 donors for A, B, C, DRB1 and DQB1; more than 500 for DQA1; more than 600 for DPA1; 400 to 480 for DPB1. Roughly 5 DR-DQ haplotypes were handled as single units for association and clustering, since linkage in the cohort was strong. Among about 400 genotyped donors of the cohort, an average of approximately 200,000 unique TCR beta nucleotide sequences was sequenced per donor, of which about 19% were non-productive.

The paper as a whole reports these results and caveats: A later analysis associated approximately 17,000 TCR beta sequences with specific HLA alleles at a false discovery rate of 0.05. Assigning TCR associations to individual alleles was difficult when HLA alleles, especially DR and DQ, strongly co-occurred. A few of the identified cytomegalovirus-associated TCR beta chains were confirmed in vitro to be specific for cytomegalovirus antigens. According to a later analysis, TCR association rates differed among HLA loci, with DRB1 alleles showing the most associated TCRs and HLA-C alleles showing the fewest. The only immune exposure information available for the cohort was CMV serostatus. Some IMGT-functional V segments, including TRBV6-2 and TRBV6-3, could not be told apart with the 87-base-pair reads, so those segments were excluded. A further reported finding was that TCR beta sequences accurately predicted the HLA-A and HLA-B alleles for most subjects in the first cohort. According to a later genetic analysis, donors in an Asian-associated ancestry cluster had fewer N-insertions in productive TCRs than the approximately 630-donor mean. Linkage disequilibrium might explain the correlated functional status among segregating V segments, but an unknown experimental factor could not be excluded. In the study, around 150 TCR beta chains were listed as associated with cytomegalovirus. The authors suggested that the approach could potentially be extended to other disease states and immunological phenotypes. Because counts were too low, seventeen rarely observed V segments, including chromosome 9 orphons, were excluded from the earlier analysis of under 650 of the donors. In a later analysis, several top co-occurrence clusters were reported to appear linked to parvovirus B19, influenza, CMV and Epstein-Barr virus. A cluster of highly shared sequence variants was judged likely to be a technical artifact of the sequencing pipeline. While some public TCRs were present in many individuals, most TCR sequences turned up only very rarely across donors. In a later genetic analysis, a missense DCLRE1C variant was associated with V-gene and J-gene trimming of TCR beta chains, and the association was replicated in an independent cohort. A later analysis found that HLA-associated TCR beta chains were more clonally expanded and had lower generation probabilities than equally common non-associated chains. In an earlier analysis of 587 of the donors, most TCR beta V segments were observed in productive rearrangements about 87% or about 30% of the time, broadly matching IMGT annotations. HLA typing was unavailable for some donors at each locus, so association tests used only the typed subset. In both the original and validation cohorts, the classifier was reported to diagnose cytomegalovirus status with high specificity and sensitivity. Most CMV-associated TCR beta chains appeared to be HLA-restricted in a later analysis, and the HLA associations seemed to be driven largely by CMV exposure. Roughly uniform sequencing depth across donors was assumed in presence/absence analyses, although this assumption may not hold. Only TCR beta chains were sequenced in this cohort, and the absence of alpha or paired-chain data limited detectable features.

On this clone: What antigen it recognizes has not been identified. No base qualities exist here, and no much larger clone lies one base off it.

Library generation was performed with the immunoSEQ multiplex PCR assay. For the multiplex PCR, a mixture combining 60 forward primers for TCR Vbeta segments and 13 reverse primers for TCR Jbeta segments was used. The CDR3 region of rearranged TCR beta genes was amplified from genomic DNA with a multiplex PCR assay. On the Illumina HiSeq System, the amplified TCR beta libraries were sequenced as 87-base-pair reads. The paper's processing steps were these. In a later analysis, some 80 million unique TCR beta chains were counted across the 650 to 750 repertoires, and roughly 11 million of these chains were shared by at least two donors. Raw reads were error-corrected and collapsed into unique sequences by a nearest-neighbor algorithm in which closely related sequences were merged to remove PCR and sequencing errors. To assign V, D and J gene segments, CDR3 sequences were aligned to IMGT reference sequences. For a sequence to be retained, a match of at least six nucleotides was required to both a V gene segment and a J gene segment. Rearrangements were called productive when the CDR3 lacked stop codons and stayed in frame with V and J; all others were non-productive. Following IMGT convention, CDR3 was defined as the stretch from the second conserved V-encoded cysteine to the conserved J-encoded phenylalanine. Sequences without an unambiguous match to a single V gene segment were excluded from the earlier analysis of a few hundred of the donors. An earlier analysis of several hundred of the donors called V segments functional above 56.7% productive rearrangements and segregating when the between-donor standard deviation exceeded 5%. A statistical classification framework was developed to diagnose cytomegalovirus status using the catalog of TCR beta chain sequences. V and J gene assignment, in a later analysis, came from comparing TCR nucleotide sequences with IMGT/GENE-DB human TR gene sequences. In a later analysis, CDR3 sequences and most-parsimonious VDJ recombination scenarios were assigned using the TCRdist pipeline. In a later analysis, every TCR beta chain was defined by the combination of its CDR3 amino acid sequence and its V-gene family, and reads without a unique V-gene family were dropped. As a way to deal with suspected cross-contamination and a sequencing artifact, a later analysis dropped more than 500 nucleotide sequences that were highly shared and had low generation probability. A later analysis calculated a clonal expansion index for each public chain from normalized within-repertoire ranks of inferred template counts. In a later analysis, generation probabilities were computed with a VDJ recombination model fitted to out-of-frame rearrangements, and the resulting probabilities were checked against IGoR. In a later analysis, TCR-TCR, TCR-HLA and TCR-CMV co-occurrence was scored with hypergeometric tests, and a repertoire-size bias correction was applied to TCR pairs. A later analysis estimated false discovery rates by permuting HLA or CMV assignments 20 times. In a later analysis, co-occurring TCRs were grouped using DBSCAN, and TCRdist sequence similarity was added for clustering within HLA-allele-positive subsets. Repertoires with fewer than 30,000 or more than 120,000 public chains, plus five repertoires with anomalous nucleotide sharing, were excluded from co-occurrence clustering. Held by TCRdb, this immuneACCESS table contains in-frame sequences only and omits some clones. Under half of the omission traces to an unresolved V gene where checked; the cause of the rest is unknown. That table gives V, J and clone size, and the DNA gave D and trimming. The sample records under 200,000 clones, roughly 76% of which are singletons. Roughly 13% of the sample comes from the top ten.

Cut back by 5 bases and 5 bases, the V and J ends lie 8 bases apart. The cysteine opens and the phenylalanine closes a CDR3 of 11 amino acids. The only DNA kept is the CDR3, 33 bases in frame from the first base. From a lookup of the germline V gene (reference sequence), CDR1 and CDR2 are DFQATT and SNEGSKA. The cohort consisted of 600 to 700 healthy bone marrow donors. At the time of sampling, every cohort member was nominally healthy, though immune exposures that went unrecorded were likely present. The donor was CMV seronegative and belonged to the group of around 350 seronegative cohort members. Each donor provided a peripheral blood sample, and peripheral blood mononuclear cells were used for TCR beta sequencing. Genomic DNA extraction from the blood cell samples was performed with the Qiagen DNeasy Blood Extraction Kit.

The sequenced sample was PBMCs. The receptor chain draws on TRBV20-1 and TRBJ2-3, with the D gene too uncertain to name. This clonotype was obtained from a woman aged 50 to 65 in good health and CMV-seronegative. The CDR3 sequence is CSALHLDTQYF. The DNA sequence is given as TGCAGTGCTCTCCACTTAGATACGCAGTATTTT.